This T cell receptor (beta chain) came from a study of technical replicates of blood from a few donors. Measured with immunoSEQ multiplex PCR; TCRdb has only the in-frame clones, and not every one. Here the sample spans nearly 95,000 clones, around 96% being singletons. The ends lost 2 bases at V and 1 base at J; junction bases unmatched: 8. The CDR3 loop spans 17 amino acids. CDR1 and CDR2 from the germline V gene are LGHNA and YNFKEQ. This sequence joins TRBV4-2 and TRBJ2-3; 8 nucleotides align to TRBD2. The TCR comes from a human donor in good health. Sequenced: T cells isolated from PBMCs. DNA for the CDR3: TGTGCCAGCAGCCAAACGGGAGGGCCCTCGGGCACAGATACGCAGTATTTT. Its translation is CASSQTGGPSGTDTQYF.